A selection of T cell receptor beta chains follows, all from one sample in a study of beta chain features in type 1 diabetes. Profiling relied on immunoSEQ multiplex PCR, and the TCRdb table lists in-frame clones only, not all of them. Among about 340,000 clones listed, 8% were seen once. Sequenced sample: central memory CD4+ T cells from blood. These receptors all stem from a woman younger than 35 in good health. Both conserved end residues are trimmed from each CDR3.

CDR3 length,J gene,V gene,CDR3 protein
16,TRBJ2-6,TRBV4-2,ASSQEIGQRSGANVLT
10,TRBJ2-5,TRBV4-2,ASRTFQETQY
13,TRBJ1-5,TRBV28,ASSKQGAGDQPQH
11,TRBJ2-3,TRBV2,ASGSGSTDTQY
12,TRBJ2-3,TRBV5-1,ASFLGGTTDTQY
12,TRBJ1-5,TRBV7-2,ASSRQGGNQPQH
12,TRBJ2-3,TRBV5-4,ASSLGRGTDTQY
15,TRBJ1-2,TRBV28,ASSHRDGHNSNYGYT
13,TRBJ2-2,TRBV6-6,ASTHRQGGAGELF
11,TRBJ2-2,TRBV7-2,ASSALSTGELF
8,TRBJ2-5,TRBV20-1,SARRETQY
13,TRBJ2-7,TRBV18,ASSPGTSGLDEQY
11,TRBJ2-3,TRBV5-6,ASSLRGTDTQY
11,TRBJ2-5,TRBV28,ASGVGGRETQY
13,TRBJ2-5,TRBV5-4,ASSRDRDKSGTQY
10,TRBJ2-4,TRBV2,ASLDYQNIQY
15,TRBJ2-4,TRBV11-2,ASSLVEQGAAKNIQY
9,TRBJ1-4,TRBV28,ASSLHEKLF
13,TRBJ1-2,TRBV15,ATSRGWDTPYGYT
14,TRBJ1-1,TRBV7-2,ASNAPAGTANTEAF
12,TRBJ2-5,TRBV5-4,ASSLGGSRETQY
13,TRBJ1-3,TRBV2,ASSEKWFSGNTIY
12,TRBJ2-2,TRBV4-2,ASSHNQNTGELF
13,TRBJ2-3,TRBV13,ASSLAGGGADTQY
14,TRBJ1-1,TRBV6-1,ASSEARDVVHTEAF
13,TRBJ2-3,TRBV27,ASSLYSGIGDTQY
13,TRBJ2-2,TRBV2,ASSMGGAPTGELF
11,TRBJ1-2,TRBV27,ATRPVSNYGYT
15,TRBJ2-1,TRBV7-2,ASSFSGTSGRGAEQF
13,TRBJ2-7,TRBV7-7,ASSPWTGSSYEQY
11,TRBJ2-5,TRBV7-2,ASSLAYQETQY
16,TRBJ2-2,TRBV4-2,ASSQDAGRAFSTGELF
13,TRBJ1-5,TRBV28,ASGLAGQTNQPQH
14,TRBJ2-1,TRBV19,ASSIGRLGVYNEQF